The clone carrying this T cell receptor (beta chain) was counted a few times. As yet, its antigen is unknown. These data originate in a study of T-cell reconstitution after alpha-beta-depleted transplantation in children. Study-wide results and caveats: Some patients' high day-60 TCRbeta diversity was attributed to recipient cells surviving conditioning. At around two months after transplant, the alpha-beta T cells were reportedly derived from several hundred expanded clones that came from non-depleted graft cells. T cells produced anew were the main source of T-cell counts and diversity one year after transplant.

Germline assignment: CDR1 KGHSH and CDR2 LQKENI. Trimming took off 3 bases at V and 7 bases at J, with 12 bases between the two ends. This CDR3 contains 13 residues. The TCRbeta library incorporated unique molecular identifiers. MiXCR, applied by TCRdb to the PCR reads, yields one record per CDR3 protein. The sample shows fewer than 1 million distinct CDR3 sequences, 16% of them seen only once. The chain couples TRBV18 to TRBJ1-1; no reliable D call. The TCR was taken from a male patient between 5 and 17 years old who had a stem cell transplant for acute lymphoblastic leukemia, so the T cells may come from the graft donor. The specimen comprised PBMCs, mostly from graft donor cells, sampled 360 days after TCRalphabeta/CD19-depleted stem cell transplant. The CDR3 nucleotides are TGTGCCAGCTCACCTTATCAGTCCTTTGAAGCTTTCTTT. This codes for CASSPYQSFEAFF.